The source of this TCR beta chain is a study of CXCR3-negative and CXCR3-positive naive CD8 T cells. Worth noting for this clonotype: Its cognate antigen is unknown.

TRB cDNA was prepared as libraries by UMI-labeled 5' RACE. TCRdb reworked the 5' RACE reads into one entry per CDR3 protein, no DNA. This sample contains about 130,000 distinct CDR3 sequences. Study-wide results and limits: A higher hydrophobicity marked the TRB CDR3s of CXCR3-positive naive cells versus CXCR3-negative naive cells.

Per the germline V gene, CDR1 is SEHNR and CDR2 is FQNEAQ (reference sequence). The CDR3 is 14 amino acids. This chain joins TRBV7-9 and TRBJ2-1; TCRdb's D call, TRBD1, is unchecked because there is no DNA. The sample comprised naive CXCR3- CD8+ T cells from blood. Indicated subset: CD45RO-CCR7+CD27+CD95- naive CD8+ T cells lacking CXCR3 (TNR3-). The sequence derives from a human donor in good health. Some clones in this sample may be carry-over from other donors' samples. This CDR3 reads CASSFTGSGDEQFF.